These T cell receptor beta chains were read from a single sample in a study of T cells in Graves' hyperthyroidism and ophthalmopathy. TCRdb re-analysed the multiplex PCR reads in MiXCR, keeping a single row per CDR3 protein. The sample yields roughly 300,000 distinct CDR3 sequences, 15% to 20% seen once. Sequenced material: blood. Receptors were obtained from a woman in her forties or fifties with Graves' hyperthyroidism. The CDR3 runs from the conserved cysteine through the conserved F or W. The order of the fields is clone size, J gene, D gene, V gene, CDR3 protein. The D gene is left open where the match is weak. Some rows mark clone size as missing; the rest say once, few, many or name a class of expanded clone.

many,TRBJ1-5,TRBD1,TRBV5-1,CASSLEGQAGQPQHF
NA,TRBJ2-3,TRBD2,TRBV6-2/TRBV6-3,CASWTSGGTDTQYF
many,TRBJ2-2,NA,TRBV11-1,CASSQEGGELFF
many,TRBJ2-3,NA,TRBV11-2,CASRSGGGQDTQYF
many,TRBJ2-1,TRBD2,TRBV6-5,CASSYASGGTYNEQFF
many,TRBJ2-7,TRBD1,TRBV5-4,CASSPRTGNEQYF
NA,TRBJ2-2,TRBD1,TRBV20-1,CSAPRQGAGTGELFF
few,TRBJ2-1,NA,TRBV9,CASSFGGGWDTLNEQFF
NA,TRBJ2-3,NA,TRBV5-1,CASSGPRGQGADTQYF
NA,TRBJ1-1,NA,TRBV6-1,CATERERGAFF
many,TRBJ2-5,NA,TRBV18,CASSPTDPTDQETQYF
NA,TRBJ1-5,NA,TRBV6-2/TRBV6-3,CASSTDGNGNQPQHF
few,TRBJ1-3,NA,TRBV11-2,CASSLGGQIANTIYF
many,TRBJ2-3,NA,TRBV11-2,CASSFSTAGTDTQYF
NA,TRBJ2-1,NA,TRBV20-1,CSARGAGGPPYNEQFF
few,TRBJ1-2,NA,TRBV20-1,CSARDVPKGYTF
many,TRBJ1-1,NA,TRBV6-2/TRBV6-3,CASSYRLAVGNTEAFF
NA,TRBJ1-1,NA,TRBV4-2,CASSQRLGAEAFF
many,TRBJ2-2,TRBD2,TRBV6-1,CASSPPGRGWDTGELFF
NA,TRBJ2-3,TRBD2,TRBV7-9,CASSPSSPAGDTSTDTQYF
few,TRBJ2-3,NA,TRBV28,CASGGPSSLTDTQYF
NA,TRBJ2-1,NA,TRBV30,CACATSGGGEQFF
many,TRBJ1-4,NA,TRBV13,CASSRGTANEKLFF
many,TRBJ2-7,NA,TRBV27,CASSSIQGFGGEQYF
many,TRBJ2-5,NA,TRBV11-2,CASSLAPAHGQTKETQYF
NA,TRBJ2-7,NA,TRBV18,CASSQNEHSTYEQYF
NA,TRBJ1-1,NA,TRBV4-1,CASSQVGDTEAFF
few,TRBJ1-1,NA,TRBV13,CASSLVLGGLNTEAFF
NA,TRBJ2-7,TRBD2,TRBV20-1,CSATGSGSGAYEQYF
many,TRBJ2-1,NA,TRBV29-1,CSVTIGWGTYNEQFF
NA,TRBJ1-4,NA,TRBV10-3,CAISGGEKLFF
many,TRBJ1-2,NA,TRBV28,CASRGVVSGYTF
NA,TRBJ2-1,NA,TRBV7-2,CASSLGVSEQFF
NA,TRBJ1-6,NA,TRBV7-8,CASSPLGNSPLHF
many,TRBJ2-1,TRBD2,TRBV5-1,CASSARGLAYNEQFF
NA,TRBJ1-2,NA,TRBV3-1,CASSPTTVRPYGYTF
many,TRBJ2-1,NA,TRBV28,CASSLRINEQFF
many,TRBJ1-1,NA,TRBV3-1,CASSRNRVPEAFF
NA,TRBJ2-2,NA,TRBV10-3,CAISDVGRIFANTGELFF
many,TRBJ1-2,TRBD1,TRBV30,CAWIRGDSLRTYGYTF
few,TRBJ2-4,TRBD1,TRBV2,CASRDRDKNIQYF
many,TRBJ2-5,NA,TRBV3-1,CASSLPRGAGETQYF
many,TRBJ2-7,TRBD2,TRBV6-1,CASSSPRAGGPSYEQYF
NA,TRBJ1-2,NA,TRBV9,CASSAGGNYGYTF
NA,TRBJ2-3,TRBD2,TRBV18,CASSPLAGGPDTQYF
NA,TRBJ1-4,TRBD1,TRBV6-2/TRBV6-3,CAKADRRNEKLFF
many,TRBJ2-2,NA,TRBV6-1,CASGRTATGELFF
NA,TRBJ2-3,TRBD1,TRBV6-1,CASSGRQGGRSDTQYF
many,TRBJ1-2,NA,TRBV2,CASSRGAVGYTF
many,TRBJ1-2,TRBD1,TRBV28,CASSPTGVINYGYTF
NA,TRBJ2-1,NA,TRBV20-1,CSAMRGGSNEQFF
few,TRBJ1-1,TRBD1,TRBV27,CASRQGGWFSEAFF
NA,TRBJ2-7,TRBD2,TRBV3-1,CASSPGGLAGTYEQYF
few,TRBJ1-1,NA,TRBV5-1,CASSPIDSLNTEAFF
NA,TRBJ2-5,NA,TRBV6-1,CASSPTDALFQETQYF
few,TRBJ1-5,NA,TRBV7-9,CASSPDPGVQPQHF
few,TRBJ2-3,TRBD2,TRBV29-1,CSVERSQLADADTQYF
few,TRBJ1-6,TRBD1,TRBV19,CASMSGDRQSPLHF